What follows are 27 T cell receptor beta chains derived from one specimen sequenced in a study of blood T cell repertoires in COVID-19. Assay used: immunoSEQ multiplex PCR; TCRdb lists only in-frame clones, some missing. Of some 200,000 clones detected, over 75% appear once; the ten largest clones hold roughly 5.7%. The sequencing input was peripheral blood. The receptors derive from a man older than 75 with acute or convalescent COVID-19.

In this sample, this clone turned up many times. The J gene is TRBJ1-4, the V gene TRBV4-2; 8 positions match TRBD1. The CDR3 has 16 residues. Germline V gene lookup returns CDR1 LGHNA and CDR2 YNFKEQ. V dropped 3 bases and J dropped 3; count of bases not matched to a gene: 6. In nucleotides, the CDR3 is TGTGCCAGCAGCCATGGTAGGACAGGGTCTAATGAAAAACTGTTTTTT. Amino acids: CASSHGRTGSNEKLFF.

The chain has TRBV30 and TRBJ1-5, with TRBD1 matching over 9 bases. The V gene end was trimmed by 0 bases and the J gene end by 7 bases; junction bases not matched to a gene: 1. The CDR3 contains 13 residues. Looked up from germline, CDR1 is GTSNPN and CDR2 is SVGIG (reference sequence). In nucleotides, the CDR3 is TGTGCCTGGAGTGTGACAGGGGGACAGCCCCAGCATTTT. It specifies CAWSVTGGQPQHF.

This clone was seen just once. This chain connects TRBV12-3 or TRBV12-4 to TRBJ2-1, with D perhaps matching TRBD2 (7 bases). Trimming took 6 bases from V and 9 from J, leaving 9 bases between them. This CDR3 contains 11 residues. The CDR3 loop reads CASRGGREQFF. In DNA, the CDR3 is TGTGCCAGCAGGGGGGGGCGTGAGCAGTTCTTC.

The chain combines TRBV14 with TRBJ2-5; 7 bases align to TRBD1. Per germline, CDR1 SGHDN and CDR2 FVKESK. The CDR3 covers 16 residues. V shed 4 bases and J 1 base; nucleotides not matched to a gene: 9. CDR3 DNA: TGTGCCAGCAGCCGAAGGCCGGACAGGACCCAAGAGACCCAGTACTTC. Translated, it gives CASSRRPDRTQETQYF.

The CDR3 loop reads CASVRRGGLAKATGELFF. CDR3 sequence (DNA): TGTGCCAGCGTAAGAAGGGGGGGACTAGCAAAGGCCACCGGGGAGCTGTTTTTT. This sequence joins TRBV7-9 and TRBJ2-2, with 9 bases lining up with TRBD2. Trimming took 8 bases from V and 4 from J; bases not matched to a gene: 17. The CDR3 covers 18 residues. Germline V gene sequence: CDR1 SEHNR, CDR2 FQNEAQ (reference sequence).

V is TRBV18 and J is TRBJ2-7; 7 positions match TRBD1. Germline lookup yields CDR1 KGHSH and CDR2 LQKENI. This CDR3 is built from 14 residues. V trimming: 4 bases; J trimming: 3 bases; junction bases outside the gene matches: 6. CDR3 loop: CASSQGGQIYEQYV. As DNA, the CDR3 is TGTGCCAGCTCACAAGGGGGCCAGATCTACGAGCAGTACGTC.

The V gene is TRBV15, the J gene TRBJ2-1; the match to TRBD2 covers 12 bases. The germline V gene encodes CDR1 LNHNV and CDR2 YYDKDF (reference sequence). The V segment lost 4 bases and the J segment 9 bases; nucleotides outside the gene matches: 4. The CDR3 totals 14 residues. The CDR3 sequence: CATSKTSGSFEQFF. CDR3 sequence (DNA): TGTGCCACCAGCAAGACTAGCGGGAGCTTTGAGCAGTTCTTC.

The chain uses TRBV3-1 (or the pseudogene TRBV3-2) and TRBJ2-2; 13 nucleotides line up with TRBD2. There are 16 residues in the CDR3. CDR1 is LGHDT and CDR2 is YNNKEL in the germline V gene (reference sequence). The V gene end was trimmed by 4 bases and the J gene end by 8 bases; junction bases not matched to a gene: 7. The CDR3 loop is CASSRPGLAGTGELFF. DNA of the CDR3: TGTGCCAGCAGCCGCCCGGGACTAGCGGGAACTGGGGAGCTGTTTTTT.

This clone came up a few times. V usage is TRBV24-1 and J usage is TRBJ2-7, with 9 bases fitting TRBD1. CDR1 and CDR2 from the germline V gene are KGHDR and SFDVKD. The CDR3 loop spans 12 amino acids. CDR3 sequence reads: CAAGTGSYEQYF. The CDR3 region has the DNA TGTGCAGCTGGGACAGGGTCCTACGAGCAGTACTTC.

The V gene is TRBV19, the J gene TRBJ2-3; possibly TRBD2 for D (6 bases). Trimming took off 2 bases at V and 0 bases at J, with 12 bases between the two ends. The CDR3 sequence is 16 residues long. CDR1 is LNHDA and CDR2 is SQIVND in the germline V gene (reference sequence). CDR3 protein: CASSILLARSTDTQYF. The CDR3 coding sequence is TGTGCCAGTAGTATACTCCTAGCGCGAAGCACAGATACGCAGTATTTT.

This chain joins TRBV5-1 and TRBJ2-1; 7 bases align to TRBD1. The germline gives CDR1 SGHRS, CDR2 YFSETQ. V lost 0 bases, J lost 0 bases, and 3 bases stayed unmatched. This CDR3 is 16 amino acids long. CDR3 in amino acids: CASSLARDSSYNEQFF. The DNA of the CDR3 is TGCGCCAGCAGCTTGGCTCGGGACAGCTCCTACAATGAGCAGTTCTTC. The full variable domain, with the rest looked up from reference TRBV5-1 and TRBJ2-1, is KAGVTQTPRYLIKTRGQQVTLSCSPISGHRSVSWYQQTPGQGLQFLFEYFSETQRNKGNFPGRFSGRQFSNSRSEMNVSTLELGDSALYLCASSLARDSSYNEQFFGPGTRLTVL.

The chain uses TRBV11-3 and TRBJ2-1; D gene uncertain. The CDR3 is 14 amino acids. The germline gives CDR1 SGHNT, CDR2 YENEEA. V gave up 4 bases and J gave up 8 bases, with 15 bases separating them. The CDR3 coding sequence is TGTGCCAGCAGCTCCGGAGCTGGGTTTGATGAGCAGTTCTTC. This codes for CASSSGAGFDEQFF.

As DNA, the CDR3 is TGTGCCAGCAGTCCTGCGGGGGGCCGCACTGAAGCTTTCTTT. Protein product: CASSPAGGRTEAFF. The rearrangement uses TRBV28 and TRBJ1-1; perhaps TRBD1 as D (6 bases). From germline, CDR1 is MDHEN and CDR2 SYDVKM. This CDR3 region has 14 residues. V was clipped by 5 bases and J by 4 bases, with 14 bases between them.

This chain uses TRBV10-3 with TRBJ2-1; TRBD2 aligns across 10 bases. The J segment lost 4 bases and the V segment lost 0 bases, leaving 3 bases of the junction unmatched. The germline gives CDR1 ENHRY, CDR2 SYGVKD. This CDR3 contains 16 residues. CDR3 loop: CAISESTSGPYNEQFF. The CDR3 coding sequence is TGTGCCATCAGTGAGTCGACTAGCGGGCCTTACAATGAGCAGTTCTTC.

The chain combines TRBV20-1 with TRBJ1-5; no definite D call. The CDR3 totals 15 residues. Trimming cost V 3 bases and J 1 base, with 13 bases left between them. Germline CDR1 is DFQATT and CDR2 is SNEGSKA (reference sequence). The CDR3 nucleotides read TGCAGTGCTAGTTCGGGCGGGGTAAGCAATCAGCCCCAGCATTTT. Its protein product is CSASSGGVSNQPQHF.

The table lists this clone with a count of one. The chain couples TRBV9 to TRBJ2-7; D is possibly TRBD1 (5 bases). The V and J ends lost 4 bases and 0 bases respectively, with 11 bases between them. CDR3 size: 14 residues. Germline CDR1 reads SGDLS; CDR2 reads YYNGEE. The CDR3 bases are TGTGCCAGCAGCCCTCGACAGAGCTCCTACGAGCAGTACTTC. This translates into CASSPRQSSYEQYF.

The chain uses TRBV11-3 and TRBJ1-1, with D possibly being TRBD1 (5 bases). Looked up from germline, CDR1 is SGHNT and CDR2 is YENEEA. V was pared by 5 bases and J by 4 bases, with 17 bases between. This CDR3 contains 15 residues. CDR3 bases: TGTGCCAGCAGCAGATCGGGCCGACAGCTCACTGAAGCTTTCTTT. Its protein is CASSRSGRQLTEAFF.

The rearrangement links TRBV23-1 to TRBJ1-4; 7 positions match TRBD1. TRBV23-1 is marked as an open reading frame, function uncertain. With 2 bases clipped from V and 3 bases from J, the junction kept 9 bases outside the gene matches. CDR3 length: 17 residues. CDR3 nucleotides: TGCGCCAGCAGTCAAACCGACCGACAGGGAGCTAATGAAAAACTGTTTTTT. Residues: CASSQTDRQGANEKLFF.

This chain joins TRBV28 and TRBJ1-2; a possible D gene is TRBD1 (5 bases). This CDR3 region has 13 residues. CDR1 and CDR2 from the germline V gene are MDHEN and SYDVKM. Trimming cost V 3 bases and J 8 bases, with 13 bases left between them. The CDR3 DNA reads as TGTGCCAGCAGTTTTTTTCAGGGAAAAGGCTACACCTTC. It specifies CASSFFQGKGYTF.

The CDR3 DNA is TGTGCCAGCAGCTTAATAGGGGCCCTCGCAGATACGCAGTATTTT. Translation: CASSLIGALADTQYF. The rearrangement uses TRBV7-3 and TRBJ2-3; D might be TRBD1 (5 bases). The V gene's germline CDR1 is SGHTA and CDR2 FQGTGA. This CDR3 has 15 amino acids. With 1 base removed from V and 4 bases from J, the gap between germline ends came to 12 bases.

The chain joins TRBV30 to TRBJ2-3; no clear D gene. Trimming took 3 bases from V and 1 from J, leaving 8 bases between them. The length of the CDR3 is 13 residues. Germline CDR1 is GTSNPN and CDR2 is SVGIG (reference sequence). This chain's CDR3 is CAWSSRRTDTQYF. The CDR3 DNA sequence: TGTGCCTGGAGCTCCAGGCGCACAGATACGCAGTATTTT.

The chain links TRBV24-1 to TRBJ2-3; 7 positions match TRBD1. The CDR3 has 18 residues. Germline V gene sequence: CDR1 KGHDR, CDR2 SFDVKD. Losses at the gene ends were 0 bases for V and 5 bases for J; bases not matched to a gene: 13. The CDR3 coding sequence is TGTGCCACCAGTGATTTGTCTGGTCGGGCAGGGGGTAGAGATACGCAGTATTTT. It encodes CATSDLSGRAGGRDTQYF.

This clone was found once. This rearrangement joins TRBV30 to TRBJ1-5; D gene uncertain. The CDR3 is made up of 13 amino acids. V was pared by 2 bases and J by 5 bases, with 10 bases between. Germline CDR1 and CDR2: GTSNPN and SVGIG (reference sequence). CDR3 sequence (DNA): TGTGCCTGGAGTAGGGAGGGCGATCAGCCCCAGCATTTT. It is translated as CAWSREGDQPQHF.

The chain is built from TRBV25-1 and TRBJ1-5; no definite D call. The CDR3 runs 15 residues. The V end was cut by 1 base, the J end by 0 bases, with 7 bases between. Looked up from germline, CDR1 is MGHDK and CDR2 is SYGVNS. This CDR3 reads CASSESRGSNQPQHF. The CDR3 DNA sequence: TGTGCCAGCAGTGAATCACGGGGTAGCAATCAGCCCCAGCATTTT.

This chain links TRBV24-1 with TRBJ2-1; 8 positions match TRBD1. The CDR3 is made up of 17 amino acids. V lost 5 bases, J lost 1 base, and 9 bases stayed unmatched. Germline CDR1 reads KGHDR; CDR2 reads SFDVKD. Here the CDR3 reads CATSGQGTGGSYNEQFF. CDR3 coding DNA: TGTGCCACCAGTGGTCAAGGAACAGGGGGATCCTACAATGAGCAGTTCTTC.

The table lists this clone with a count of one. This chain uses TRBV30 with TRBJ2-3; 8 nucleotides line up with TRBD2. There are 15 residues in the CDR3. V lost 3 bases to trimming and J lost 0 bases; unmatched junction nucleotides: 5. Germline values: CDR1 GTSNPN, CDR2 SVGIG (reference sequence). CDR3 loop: CAWSTGRASTDTQYF. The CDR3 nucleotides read TGTGCCTGGAGCACCGGGAGGGCTAGCACAGATACGCAGTATTTT.

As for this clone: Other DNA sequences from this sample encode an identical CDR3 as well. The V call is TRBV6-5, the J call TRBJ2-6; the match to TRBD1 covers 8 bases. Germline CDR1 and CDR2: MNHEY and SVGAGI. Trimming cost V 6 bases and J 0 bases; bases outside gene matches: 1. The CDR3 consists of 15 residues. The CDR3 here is CASRTGGSGANVLTF. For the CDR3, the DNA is TGTGCCAGCAGAACAGGGGGCTCTGGGGCCAACGTCCTGACTTTC.